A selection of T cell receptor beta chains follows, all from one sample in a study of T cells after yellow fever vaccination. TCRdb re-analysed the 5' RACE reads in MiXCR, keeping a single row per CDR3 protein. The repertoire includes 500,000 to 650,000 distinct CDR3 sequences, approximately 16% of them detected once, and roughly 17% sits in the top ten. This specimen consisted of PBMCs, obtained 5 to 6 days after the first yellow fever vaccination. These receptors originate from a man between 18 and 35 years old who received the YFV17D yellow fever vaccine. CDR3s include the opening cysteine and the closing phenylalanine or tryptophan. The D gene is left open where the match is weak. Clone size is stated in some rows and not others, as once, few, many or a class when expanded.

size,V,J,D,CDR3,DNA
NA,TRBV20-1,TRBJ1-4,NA,CSARPPAGFNEKLFF,TGCAGTGCCAGACCCCCGGCAGGTTTTAATGAAAAACTGTTTTTT
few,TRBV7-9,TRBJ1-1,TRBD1,CASSFDRGGTEAFF,TGTGCCAGCAGCTTCGACAGGGGTGGAACTGAAGCTTTCTTT
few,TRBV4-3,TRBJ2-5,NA,CASSQETLGGTQYF,TGCGCCAGCAGCCAAGAAACCCTCGGGGGCACCCAGTACTTC
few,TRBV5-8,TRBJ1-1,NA,CASSLAGDAEAFF,TGTGCCAGCAGCTTGGCAGGGGACGCTGAAGCTTTCTTT
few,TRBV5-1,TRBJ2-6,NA,CASSLGSRSGANVLTF,TGCGCCAGCAGCTTGGGCAGCCGCTCTGGGGCCAACGTCCTGACTTTC
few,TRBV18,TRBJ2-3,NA,CASSRYRGREDTQYF,TGTGCCAGCTCTCGGTATCGGGGCAGGGAGGATACGCAGTATTTT
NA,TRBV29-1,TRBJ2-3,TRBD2,CSVAAGVDTQYF,TGCAGCGTTGCGGCGGGGGTCGATACGCAGTATTTT
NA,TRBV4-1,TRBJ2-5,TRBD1,CASSPDRDKTQYF,TGCGCCAGCAGCCCGGACAGGGACAAGACCCAGTACTTC
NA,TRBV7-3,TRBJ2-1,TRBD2,CASSTGLAGVNEQFF,TGTGCCAGCAGCACAGGACTAGCGGGGGTCAATGAGCAGTTCTTC
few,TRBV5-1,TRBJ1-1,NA,CASSLDTGSGTEAFF,TGCGCCAGCAGCTTGGACACAGGTAGCGGCACTGAAGCTTTCTTT
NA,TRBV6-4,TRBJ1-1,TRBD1,CASSVRQGADAFF,TGTGCCAGCAGTGTTCGGCAGGGGGCTGATGCTTTCTTT
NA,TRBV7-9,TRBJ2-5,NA,CASSENLALGTQYF,TGTGCCAGCAGCGAGAATCTAGCCCTGGGGACCCAGTACTTC
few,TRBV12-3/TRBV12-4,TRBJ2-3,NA,CASSLPGAWGDTQYF,TGTGCCAGCAGCCTCCCCGGGGCCTGGGGAGATACGCAGTATTTT
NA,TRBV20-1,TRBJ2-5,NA,CSANVVETQYF,TGCAGTGCCAACGTGGTGGAGACCCAGTACTTC
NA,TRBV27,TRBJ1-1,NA,CAQRVGVTNTEAFF,TGTGCCCAGAGGGTCGGGGTTACGAACACTGAAGCTTTCTTT
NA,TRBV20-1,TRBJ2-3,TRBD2,CSAPGLAGGLDWADTQYF,TGCAGTGCCCCGGGACTAGCGGGGGGATTGGATTGGGCAGATACGCAGTATTTT
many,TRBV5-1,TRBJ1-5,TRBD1,CASSPTGAGQPQHF,TGCGCCAGCAGCCCTACAGGGGCTGGTCAGCCCCAGCATTTT
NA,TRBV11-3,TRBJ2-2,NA,CASSLMTGANTGELFF,TGTGCCAGCAGCTTAATGACCGGGGCAAACACCGGGGAGCTGTTTTTT
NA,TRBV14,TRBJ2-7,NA,CASTRTLGSHEQYF,TGTGCCAGCACCCGGACCCTAGGGAGCCACGAGCAGTACTTC
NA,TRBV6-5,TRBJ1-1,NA,CASSYFQEMNTEAFF,TGTGCCAGCAGTTATTTCCAGGAAATGAACACTGAAGCTTTCTTT
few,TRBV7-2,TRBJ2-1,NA,CASSVSGDYNEQFF,TGTGCCAGCAGCGTCAGCGGCGATTACAATGAGCAGTTCTTC
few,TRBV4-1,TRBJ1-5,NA,CASSPGLRVQPQHF,TGCGCCAGCAGCCCCGGCCTTAGGGTTCAGCCCCAGCATTTT
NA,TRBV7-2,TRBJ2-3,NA,CASSLARVTQGTQYF,TGTGCCAGCAGCTTAGCCCGGGTTACCCAAGGTACGCAGTATTTT
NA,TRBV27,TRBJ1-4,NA,CASSSTAGREKLFF,TGTGCCAGCAGTTCTACGGCAGGAAGGGAAAAACTGTTTTTT
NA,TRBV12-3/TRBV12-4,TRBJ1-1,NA,CASSYLQAFF,TGTGCCAGCAGTTACCTCCAAGCTTTCTTT
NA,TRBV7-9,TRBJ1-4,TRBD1,CASSQRQGPNEKLFF,TGTGCCAGCAGCCAGAGACAGGGGCCTAATGAAAAACTGTTTTTT
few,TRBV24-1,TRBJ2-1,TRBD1,CATSDSWDSSYNEQFF,TGTGCCACCAGTGATTCCTGGGACAGTTCATACAATGAGCAGTTCTTC
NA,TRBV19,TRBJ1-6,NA,CATTRGLNNSPLHF,TGTGCCACCACCCGGGGACTAAATAATTCACCCCTCCACTTT
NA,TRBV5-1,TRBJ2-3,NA,CASSPDGRGTDTQYF,TGCGCCAGCAGCCCGGACGGGCGGGGCACAGATACGCAGTATTTT
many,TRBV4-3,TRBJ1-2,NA,CASSHGGGYGYTF,TGCGCCAGCAGCCATGGGGGGGGCTATGGCTACACCTTC
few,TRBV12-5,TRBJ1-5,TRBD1,CASGLGGQGRDQPQHF,TGTGCTAGTGGTTTGGGGGGACAGGGTAGAGATCAGCCCCAGCATTTT
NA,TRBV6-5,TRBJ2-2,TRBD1,CASSSSGTATGELFF,TGTGCCAGCAGTTCCTCCGGGACAGCCACCGGGGAGCTGTTTTTT
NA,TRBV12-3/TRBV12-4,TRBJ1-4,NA,CASSLVAGDNEKLFF,TGTGCCAGCAGTTTAGTGGCGGGAGATAATGAAAAACTGTTTTTT
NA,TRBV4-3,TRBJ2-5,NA,CASSQDRIQGYGTQYF,TGCGCCAGCAGCCAAGATCGGATCCAAGGGTATGGGACCCAGTACTTC
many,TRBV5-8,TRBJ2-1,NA,CASSFWSSYNEQFF,TGTGCCAGCAGCTTCTGGAGCTCCTACAATGAGCAGTTCTTC
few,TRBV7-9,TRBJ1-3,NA,CATDRDSGNTIYF,TGTGCCACCGACAGAGACTCTGGAAACACCATATATTTT
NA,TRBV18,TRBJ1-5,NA,CASSPLGGLSNQPQHF,TGTGCCAGCTCACCTTTGGGGGGGCTAAGCAATCAGCCCCAGCATTTT
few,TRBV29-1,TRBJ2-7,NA,CSVDEGYEQYF,TGCAGCGTTGACGAGGGATACGAGCAGTACTTC
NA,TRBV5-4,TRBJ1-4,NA,CASSSLPGVATNEKLFF,TGTGCCAGCAGCTCATTACCAGGGGTTGCAACTAATGAAAAACTGTTTTTT
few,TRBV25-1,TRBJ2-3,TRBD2,CASSGGSGVRFDTQYF,TGTGCCAGCAGTGGAGGTAGCGGGGTTAGGTTCGATACGCAGTATTTT
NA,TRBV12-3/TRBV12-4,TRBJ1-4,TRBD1,CASALTGGEEKLFF,TGTGCCAGCGCCCTGACAGGGGGCGAGGAAAAACTGTTTTTT
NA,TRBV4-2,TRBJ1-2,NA,CASSQGENYGYTF,TGTGCCAGCAGCCAAGGAGAGAACTATGGCTACACCTTC
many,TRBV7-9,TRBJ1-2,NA,CASSFPNYGYTF,TGTGCCAGCAGCTTCCCAAACTATGGCTACACCTTC
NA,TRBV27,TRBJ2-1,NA,CASSFLSSSYNEQFF,TGTGCCAGCAGTTTCCTTAGTAGCTCCTACAATGAGCAGTTCTTC
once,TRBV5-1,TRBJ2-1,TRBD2,CASSLGTSSNSYNEQFF,TGCGCCAGCAGCTTGGGGACTAGCAGTAACTCCTACAATGAGCAGTTCTTC
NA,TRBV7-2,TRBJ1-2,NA,CASSLREGYTF,TGTGCCAGCAGCCTCCGGGAAGGCTACACCTTC
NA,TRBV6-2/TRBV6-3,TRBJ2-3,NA,CVSSYSPGADTQYF,TGTGTCAGCAGTTACTCGCCAGGAGCAGATACGCAGTATTTT